This T cell receptor beta chain was sequenced in a study of T cells in Graves' hyperthyroidism and ophthalmopathy. Study details: Peripheral blood draws took place at initial diagnosis, ahead of any treatment.

RNA transcripts yielded amplified TCR beta CDR3 regions. The HTBI primer set drove a first-round RT-PCR of the TCR CDR3. TCRdb used MiXCR to reprocess the multiplex PCR reads, holding one entry per CDR3 protein. The sample lists about 210,000 distinct CDR3 sequences; approximately 17% were seen once. This sample holds PBMCs from less than 13 ml fresh peripheral blood. The CDR3 extends over 14 amino acids. Germline lookup yields CDR1 SGHRS and CDR2 YFSETQ. As to this clonotype: The junction does not match germline at one end; this may be a read error.

The chain has TRBV5-1 and TRBJ2-3; the D gene is possibly TRBD1 (6 bases). This receptor was obtained from a man aged 45-60 years with Graves' hyperthyroidism. The sequencing sample was made of blood. For the CDR3, the DNA is TGTGCCAGCAGCTCCGGGGACAACACAGATACGCAGTATTTT. Residues: CASSSGDNTDTQYF.